The entry below gives a single T cell receptor beta chain sequence along with its context. Its antigen is as yet unknown. Sequenced by immunoSEQ multiplex PCR; TCRdb stores in-frame clones only, minus some. Of about 160,000 clones listed, around nine tenths are singletons. The sample is drawn from a study of T cell responses to AZD1222 COVID-19 vaccine. Broader study findings: Close to half of all spike-specific TCRs reportedly target regions of the variants that are unmutated.

Per the germline V gene, CDR1 is SGHTA and CDR2 is FQGTGA. The CDR3 loop spans 13 amino acids. V lost 0 bases, J lost 8 bases, and 3 bases stayed unmatched. This TCR came from an adult in good health. This chain connects TRBV7-3 to TRBJ1-1; 7 bases line up with TRBD1. The source was peripheral blood, collected on day 0 of AZD1222 vaccination. The chain's CDR3 is CASSLTGDREAFF. The CDR3 DNA follows: TGTGCCAGCAGCTTAACGGGGGACAGAGAAGCTTTCTTT.